This T cell receptor (beta chain) was observed in a study of radiotherapy plus CTLA-4 blockade in lung cancer (dated by TCRdb to the late 2010s). Broadly, across the study: Among the enrolled patients, about 19% had an objective response, and 31% reached disease control.

Of note for this clone: Its antigen specificity is not known. Per-nucleotide qualities are absent, and no much larger clonotype sits a single base away.

From a lookup of the germline V gene (reference sequence), CDR1 and CDR2 are SGHNT and YYREEE. V is trimmed back by 3 bases and J by 5 bases, and the junction contains 4 bases that no gene match accounts for. The CDR3, from cysteine to phenylalanine, totals 14 residues. Only CDR3 DNA remains: 42 bases, in frame from the first base. The library was produced with the immunoSEQ multiplex PCR assay. Here the immuneACCESS table is served through TCRdb, limited to in-frame sequences with V and J called. Missing clones are a known gap in these copies; in checked studies unresolved V genes cover under half, and the rest lacks a known reason. This sample gives about 67,000 clones in total; around 69% of them show up just once. Approximately 16% of the sample goes to the ten largest clones. The study tested focal radiation therapy combined with CTLA-4 blockade (ipilimumab) in patients with chemo-refractory metastatic non-small-cell lung cancer.

Overall study outcomes, separate from this receptor: Early dynamic changes in blood T cell clones, together with increased serum interferon-beta after radiation, were reported as the strongest predictors of response. After treatment with radiotherapy and ipilimumab, TCR clones that originated in tumors expanded in peripheral blood.

The sample consisted of peripheral blood, taken from a patient treated with radiotherapy plus ipilimumab. The TCR was taken from a human donor with non-small cell lung cancer whose response to radiotherapy plus ipilimumab could not be evaluated. Some clones in this sample may be carry-over from other donors' samples. Rearrangement joined TRBV5-4 to TRBJ2-3, with 9 junctional bases fitting TRBD2. The CDR3 sequence is CASSSKTSGDTQYF. The sequenced DNA: TGTGCCAGCAGCTCGAAGACTAGCGGAGATACGCAGTATTTT.